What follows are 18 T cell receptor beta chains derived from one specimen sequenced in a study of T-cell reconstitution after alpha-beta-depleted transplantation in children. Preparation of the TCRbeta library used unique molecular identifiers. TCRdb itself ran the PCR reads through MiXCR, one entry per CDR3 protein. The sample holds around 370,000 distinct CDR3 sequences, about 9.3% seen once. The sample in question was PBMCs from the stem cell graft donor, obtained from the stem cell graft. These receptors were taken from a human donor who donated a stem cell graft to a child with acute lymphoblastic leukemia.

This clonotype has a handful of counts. The CDR3 DNA reads TGTGCCAGCAGCTTGGGTCGGGAGGGTCACAGGGAGCAGTTCTTC. As protein: CASSLGREGHREQFF. The chain combines TRBV5-6 with TRBJ2-1; TRBD2 matches at 8 bases. This CDR3 has 15 amino acids. The junction had 9 bases not matched to a gene; V was cut back by 0 bases and J by 10 bases. Germline loops: CDR1 SGHDT, CDR2 YYEEEE.

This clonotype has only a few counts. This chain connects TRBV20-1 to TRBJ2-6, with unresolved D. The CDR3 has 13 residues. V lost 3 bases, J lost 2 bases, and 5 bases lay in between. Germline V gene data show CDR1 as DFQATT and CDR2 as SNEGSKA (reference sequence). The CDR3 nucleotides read TGCAGTGCTAGGGAAGCTGGGGCCAACGTCCTGACTTTC. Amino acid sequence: CSAREAGANVLTF.

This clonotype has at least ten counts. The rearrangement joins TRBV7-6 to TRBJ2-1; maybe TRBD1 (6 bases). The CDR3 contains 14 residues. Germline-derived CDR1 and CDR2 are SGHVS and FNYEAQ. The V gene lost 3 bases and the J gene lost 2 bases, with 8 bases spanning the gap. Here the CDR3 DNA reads TGTGCCAGCAGCTTCGGGACAACCTACAATGAGCAGTTCTTC. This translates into CASSFGTTYNEQFF.

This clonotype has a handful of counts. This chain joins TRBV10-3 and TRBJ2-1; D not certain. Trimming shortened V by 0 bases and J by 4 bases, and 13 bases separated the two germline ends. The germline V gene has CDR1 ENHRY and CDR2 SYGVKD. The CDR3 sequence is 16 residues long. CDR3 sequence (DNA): TGTGCCATCAGTGAGTCAGACGCGAGCAATTACAATGAGCAGTTCTTC. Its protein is CAISESDASNYNEQFF.

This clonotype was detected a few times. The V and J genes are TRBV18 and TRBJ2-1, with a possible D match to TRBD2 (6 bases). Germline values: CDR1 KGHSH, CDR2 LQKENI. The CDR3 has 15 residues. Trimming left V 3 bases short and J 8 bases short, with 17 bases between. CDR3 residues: CASSPRLGASDEQFF. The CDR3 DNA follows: TGTGCCAGCTCACCGAGACTAGGGGCTAGCGATGAGCAGTTCTTC.

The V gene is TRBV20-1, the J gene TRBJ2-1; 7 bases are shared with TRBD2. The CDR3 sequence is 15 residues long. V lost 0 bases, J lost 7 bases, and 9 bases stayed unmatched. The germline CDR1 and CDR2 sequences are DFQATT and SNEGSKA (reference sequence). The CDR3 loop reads CSARDPGGDYNEQFF. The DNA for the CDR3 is TGCAGTGCTAGAGATCCTGGGGGGGACTATAATGAGCAGTTCTTC.

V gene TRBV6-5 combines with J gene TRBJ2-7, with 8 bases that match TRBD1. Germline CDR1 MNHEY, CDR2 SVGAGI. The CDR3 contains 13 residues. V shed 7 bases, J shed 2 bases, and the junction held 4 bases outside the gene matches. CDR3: CASTWTGPYEQYF. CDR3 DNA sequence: TGTGCCAGCACATGGACAGGGCCCTACGAGCAGTACTTC.

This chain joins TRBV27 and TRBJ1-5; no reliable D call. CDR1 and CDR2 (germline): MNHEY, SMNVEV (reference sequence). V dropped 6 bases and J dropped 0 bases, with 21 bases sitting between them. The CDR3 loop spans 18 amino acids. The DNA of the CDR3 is TGTGCCAGCAGCCCAACCCCAACAGATCACCTTAGCAATCAGCCCCAGCATTTT. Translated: CASSPTPTDHLSNQPQHF.

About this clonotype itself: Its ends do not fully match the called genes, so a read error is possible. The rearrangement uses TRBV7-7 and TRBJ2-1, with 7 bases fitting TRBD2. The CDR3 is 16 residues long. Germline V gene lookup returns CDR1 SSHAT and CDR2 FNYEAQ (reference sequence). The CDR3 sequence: CASSLAGGAPYNEQFF. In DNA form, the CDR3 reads TGTGCTAGCAGCTTAGCGGGCGGAGCGCCCTACAATGAGCAGTTCTTC.

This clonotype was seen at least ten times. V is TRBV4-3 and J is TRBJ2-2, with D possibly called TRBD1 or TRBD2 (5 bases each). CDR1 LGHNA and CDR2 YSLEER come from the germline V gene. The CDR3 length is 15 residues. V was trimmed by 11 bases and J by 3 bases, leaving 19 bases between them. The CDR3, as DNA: TGCGCCGCCAGGTCCTCGGGGCTCGACACCGGGGAGCTGTTTTTT. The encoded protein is CAARSSGLDTGELFF.

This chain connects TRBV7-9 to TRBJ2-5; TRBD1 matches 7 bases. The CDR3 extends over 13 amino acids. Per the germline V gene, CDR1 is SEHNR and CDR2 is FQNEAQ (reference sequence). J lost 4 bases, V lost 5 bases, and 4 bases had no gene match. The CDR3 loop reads CASSASGGETQYF. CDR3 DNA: TGTGCCAGCAGCGCTTCAGGGGGAGAGACCCAGTACTTC.

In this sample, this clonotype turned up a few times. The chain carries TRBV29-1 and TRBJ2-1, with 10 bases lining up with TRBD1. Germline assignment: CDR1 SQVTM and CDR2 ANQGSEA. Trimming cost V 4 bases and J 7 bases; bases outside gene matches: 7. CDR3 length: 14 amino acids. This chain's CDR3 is CSVVRDRGGNEQFF. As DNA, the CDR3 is TGCAGCGTTGTCCGGGACAGGGGTGGAAATGAGCAGTTCTTC.

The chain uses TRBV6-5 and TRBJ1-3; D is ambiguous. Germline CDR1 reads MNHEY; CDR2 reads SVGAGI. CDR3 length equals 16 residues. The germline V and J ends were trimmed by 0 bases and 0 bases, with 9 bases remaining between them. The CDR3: CASSYSGDFSGNTIYF. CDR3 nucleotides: TGTGCCAGCAGTTACTCCGGGGATTTCTCTGGAAACACCATATATTTT.

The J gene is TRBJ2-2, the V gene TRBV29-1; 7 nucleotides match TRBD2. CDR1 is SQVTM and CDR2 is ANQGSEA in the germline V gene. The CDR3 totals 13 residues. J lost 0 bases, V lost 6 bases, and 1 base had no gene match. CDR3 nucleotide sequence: TGCAGCGTGGCGGGAGCGAACACCGGGGAGCTGTTTTTT. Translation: CSVAGANTGELFF.

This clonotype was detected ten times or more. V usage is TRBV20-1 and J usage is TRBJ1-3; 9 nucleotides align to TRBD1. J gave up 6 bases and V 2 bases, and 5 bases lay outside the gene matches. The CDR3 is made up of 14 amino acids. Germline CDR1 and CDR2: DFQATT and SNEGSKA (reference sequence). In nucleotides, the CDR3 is TGCAGTGCTAGACCGGACAGGGGCTTAAACACCATATATTTT. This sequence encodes CSARPDRGLNTIYF.

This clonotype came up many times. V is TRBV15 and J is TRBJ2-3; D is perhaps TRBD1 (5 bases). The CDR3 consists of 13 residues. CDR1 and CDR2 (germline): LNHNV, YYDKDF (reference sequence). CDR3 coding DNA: TGTGCACATCAGGGTGTAAGCACAGATACGCAGTATTTT. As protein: CAHQGVSTDTQYF.

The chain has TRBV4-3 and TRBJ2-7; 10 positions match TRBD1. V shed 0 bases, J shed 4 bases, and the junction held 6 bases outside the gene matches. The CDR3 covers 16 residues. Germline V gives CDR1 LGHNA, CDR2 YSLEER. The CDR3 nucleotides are TGCGCCAGCAGCCAAGAAGGACAGGGGGATATTTACGAGCAGTACTTC. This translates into CASSQEGQGDIYEQYF.

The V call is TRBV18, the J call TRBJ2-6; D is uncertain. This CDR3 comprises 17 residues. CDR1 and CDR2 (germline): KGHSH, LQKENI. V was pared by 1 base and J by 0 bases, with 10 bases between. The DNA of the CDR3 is TGTGCCAGCTCACCACTCATCCCGGACTCTGGGGCCAACGTCCTGACTTTC. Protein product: CASSPLIPDSGANVLTF.